A single sample is the source of the 29 T cell receptor beta chains below, sequenced in a study of resident and recirculating memory T cells in vitiligo listed by TCRdb under 2018. The protocol used for the library was the immunoSEQ multiplex PCR assay. As stored in TCRdb, this immuneACCESS dataset retains in-frame rearrangements with V and J assigned. A fraction of the clones does not appear; measured against another copy, unresolved V genes explain less than half of the discrepancy, and the remainder lacks a known reason. Present in this sample are around 38,000 clones, roughly 91% of which were seen just once. The top ten hold about 4.6% of the sample. Sequences were obtained from blood. The origin of the receptors is a male donor with vitiligo.

The V call is TRBV5-1, the J call TRBJ2-2; D call uncertain. The length of the CDR3 is 17 residues. The germline CDR1 and CDR2 sequences are SGHRS and YFSETQ. With 0 bases removed from V and 2 bases from J, the gap between germline ends came to 14 bases. CDR3 bases: TGCGCCAGCAGCTTGGCCTCCGCCCATACAAACACCGGGGAGCTGTTTTTT. Amino acids: CASSLASAHTNTGELFF.

The chain uses TRBV21-1 and TRBJ1-1; no check of the table's D call, TRBD1, against the DNA was made. TRBV21-1 is a known pseudogene. The CDR3 runs 18 residues. The CDR3 sequence is CASSNHRGLSLGNTEAFF. The DNA for the CDR3 is TGTGCCAGCAGCAACCACAGGGGCCTTTCCCTCGGAAACACTGAAGCTTTCTTT.

The chain joins TRBV11-3 to TRBJ2-1, with D hard to call. The CDR3 spans 13 residues. V was cut by 4 bases and J by 8 bases, with 12 bases left in between. Germline V gene data show CDR1 as SGHNT and CDR2 as YENEEA. CDR3 coding DNA: TGTGCCAGCAGCTCGCCTACTATGGATGAGCAGTTCTTC. Translating gives CASSSPTMDEQFF.

The V gene is TRBV11-2, the J gene TRBJ2-7, with TRBD2 identical over 7 bases. The CDR3 extends over 18 amino acids. Trimming took 5 bases from V and 3 from J; bases not matched to a gene: 19. Germline loops: CDR1 SGHAT, CDR2 FQNNGV. For the CDR3, the DNA is TGTGCCAGCAGCCCCACGGACTGGCTCACGCGGGAGTTCTACGAGCAGTACTTC. The encoded protein is CASSPTDWLTREFYEQYF.

The chain carries TRBV5-1 and TRBJ1-1; the D is unclear. Germline loops: CDR1 SGHRS, CDR2 YFSETQ. V was pared by 5 bases and J by 0 bases, with 14 bases between. CDR3 length equals 15 residues. For the CDR3, the DNA is TGCGCCAGCAGTCCCTCAGCGGCGGTGAACACTGAAGCTTTCTTT. Its translation is CASSPSAAVNTEAFF.

CDR3 residues: CAIMAGYEQYF. CDR3 bases: TGTGCCATCATGGCGGGGTACGAGCAGTACTTC. This chain joins TRBV10-3 and TRBJ2-7; weak D call: TRBD2 (6 bases). The CDR3 is made up of 11 amino acids. Germline V gives CDR1 ENHRY, CDR2 SYGVKD. V was trimmed by 7 bases and J by 4 bases, leaving 8 bases between them.

This clone was detected only once. This CDR3 is CASSIGQGVTYEQYF. The CDR3 DNA sequence: TGTGCCAGTAGTATTGGTCAGGGTGTAACCTACGAGCAGTACTTC. V is TRBV19 and J is TRBJ2-7; weak D call: TRBD1 (5 bases). With 3 bases removed from V and 2 bases from J, the gap between germline ends came to 14 bases. This CDR3 has 15 amino acids. Germline CDR1 reads LNHDA; CDR2 reads SQIVND (reference sequence).

The chain couples TRBV5-1 to TRBJ2-7, with TRBD2 as a possible D gene (6 bases). V was clipped by 0 bases and J by 2 bases, with 9 bases between them. This CDR3 comprises 14 residues. From germline, CDR1 is SGHRS and CDR2 YFSETQ. The chain's CDR3 is CASSLVRGPYEQYF. In DNA form, the CDR3 reads TGCGCCAGCAGCTTGGTGCGGGGACCCTACGAGCAGTACTTC.

The rearrangement uses TRBV6-5 and TRBJ2-5; a possible D gene is TRBD2 (6 bases). The CDR3 is 14 amino acids. V was pared by 5 bases and J by 4 bases, with 14 bases between. Germline V gives CDR1 MNHEY, CDR2 SVGAGI. CDR3 residues: CASSGGAWRETQYF. CDR3 DNA: TGTGCCAGCAGTGGAGGGGCATGGCGAGAGACCCAGTACTTC.

The chain joins TRBV7-2 to TRBJ2-7; 8 bases fit TRBD2. This CDR3 comprises 12 residues. Germline V gene lookup returns CDR1 SGHTA and CDR2 FQGNSA. The ends lost 9 bases at V and 2 bases at J; junction bases unmatched: 3. This chain's CDR3 is CASREGPYEQYF. Here the CDR3 DNA reads TGTGCCAGTCGGGAGGGTCCCTACGAGCAGTACTTC.

CDR3 nucleotide sequence: TGCGCCAGCAGCCCCTGGCTTACCAATGAGCAGTTCTTC. Translating it yields CASSPWLTNEQFF. V usage is TRBV5-1 and J usage is TRBJ2-1; D unclear. The ends were cut back, 4 bases at V and 6 bases at J, with 11 bases in the middle. CDR1 is SGHRS and CDR2 is YFSETQ in the germline V gene. This CDR3 has 13 amino acids.

V gene TRBV27 combines with J gene TRBJ1-6; 10 bases are a match to TRBD1. The CDR3 is made up of 18 amino acids. CDR1 is MNHEY, CDR2 SMNVEV, per germline (reference sequence). V trimming: 0 bases; J trimming: 7 bases; junction bases outside the gene matches: 9. As DNA, the CDR3 is TGTGCCAGCAGTTTATCCCGCTGGGGACAGGGGAGGAATTCACCCCTCCACTTT. It translates to CASSLSRWGQGRNSPLHF.

The chain combines TRBV5-4 with TRBJ1-6; a weak D match, TRBD1 (5 bases). This CDR3 is 17 amino acids long. The germline gives CDR1 SGHNT, CDR2 YYREEE (reference sequence). Trimming shortened V by 0 bases and J by 6 bases, and 16 bases separated the two germline ends. Here the CDR3 DNA reads TGTGCCAGCAGCTTGGGGGCGCGGGCGGGGGGTAATTCACCCCTCCACTTT. Its translation: CASSLGARAGGNSPLHF.

This chain joins TRBV9 and TRBJ2-2, with a tentative D call TRBD2 (6 bases). V lost 0 bases, J lost 0 bases, and 12 bases lay in between. The germline V gene has CDR1 SGDLS and CDR2 YYNGEE. The CDR3 spans 17 residues. In DNA, the CDR3 is TGTGCCAGCAGCGTAGTTGATGGCGGGGCGAACACCGGGGAGCTGTTTTTT. Its protein is CASSVVDGGANTGELFF.

This sequence joins TRBV2 and TRBJ1-4, with D unresolved. The V gene's germline CDR1 is SNHLY and CDR2 FYNNEI. V lost 4 bases to trimming and J lost 10 bases, with 10 bases between them. The CDR3 consists of 12 residues. This CDR3 reads CASSVTTGKLFF. The CDR3 region has the DNA TGTGCCAGCAGTGTTACGACGGGAAAACTGTTTTTT.

The CDR3 loop reads CASSRGEDTIYF. The CDR3, as DNA: TGTGCCAGCTCACGCGGCGAGGACACCATATATTTT. V is TRBV18 and J is TRBJ1-3, with D unresolved. Trimming left V 4 bases short and J 8 bases short, with 9 bases between. CDR3 length equals 12 residues. The germline V gene has CDR1 KGHSH and CDR2 LQKENI.

The chain couples TRBV29-1 to TRBJ2-3; TRBD1 matches at 7 bases. The V gene end was trimmed by 6 bases and the J gene end by 0 bases; junction bases not matched to a gene: 6. The germline CDR1 and CDR2 sequences are SQVTM and ANQGSEA. The CDR3 sequence is 14 residues long. DNA for the CDR3: TGCAGCGTGTCGGACAGGAGTAGCACAGATACGCAGTATTTT. This translates into CSVSDRSSTDTQYF.

The rearrangement joins TRBV7-6 to TRBJ2-5, with 11 bases lining up with TRBD2. J gave up 1 base and V 2 bases, and 15 bases lay outside the gene matches. CDR3 size: 20 residues. Per the germline V gene, CDR1 is SGHVS and CDR2 is FNYEAQ. The CDR3 region has the DNA TGTGCCAGCAGCTTATCTTCTAAGCTAGCGGGGGGCCGTGCCCAAGAGACCCAGTACTTC. Protein sequence: CASSLSSKLAGGRAQETQYF.

The chain uses TRBV19 and TRBJ2-3; maybe TRBD2 (5 bases). V dropped 4 bases and J dropped 0 bases, with 11 bases sitting between them. The germline gives CDR1 LNHDA, CDR2 SQIVND (reference sequence). This CDR3 has 15 amino acids. CDR3: CASSKLSVSTDTQYF. As DNA, the CDR3 is TGTGCCAGTAGTAAGCTTAGCGTTAGCACAGATACGCAGTATTTT.

This chain connects TRBV14 to TRBJ2-7; TRBD1 is a possible D gene (6 bases). V was trimmed by 1 base and J by 1 base, leaving 11 bases between them. Germline values: CDR1 SGHDN, CDR2 FVKESK. This CDR3 is 15 amino acids long. CDR3 bases: TGTGCCAGCAGCCAAGGCAGGGGACCTTCCTACGAGCAGTACTTC. It is translated as CASSQGRGPSYEQYF.

The chain carries TRBV4-3 and TRBJ2-1, with a weak D call TRBD2 (6 bases). Germline V gene sequence: CDR1 LGHNA, CDR2 YSLEER. The V and J ends lost 0 bases and 10 bases respectively, with 13 bases between them. CDR3 length: 14 residues. CDR3 sequence reads: CASSQDGGIGEQFF. CDR3 coding DNA: TGCGCCAGCAGCCAAGATGGAGGGATCGGGGAGCAGTTCTTC.

The CDR3 is CAWKDPGQGSGELFF. The CDR3 region has the DNA TGTGCCTGGAAAGACCCGGGACAGGGGTCCGGGGAGCTGTTTTTT. This sequence joins TRBV30 and TRBJ2-2; 10 bases map to TRBD1. Per germline, CDR1 GTSNPN and CDR2 SVGIG (reference sequence). The CDR3 has 15 residues. The V gene end was trimmed by 4 bases and the J gene end by 6 bases; junction bases not matched to a gene: 8.

This clone was recorded only once. This chain connects TRBV5-6 to TRBJ1-1, with D unclear. Trimming left V 1 base short and J 3 bases short, with 13 bases between. Germline V gives CDR1 SGHDT, CDR2 YYEEEE. The CDR3 has 15 residues. DNA for the CDR3: TGTGCCAGCAGCTTGATCGGGGTTCTTGACACTGAAGCTTTCTTT. Amino acid sequence: CASSLIGVLDTEAFF.

The rearrangement joins TRBV10-3 to TRBJ2-3; tentatively, D is TRBD1 (6 bases). Between the trimmed V and J ends, which lost 4 bases and 2 bases, there was a span of 19 bases. The CDR3 covers 17 residues. The germline gives CDR1 ENHRY, CDR2 SYGVKD. The CDR3 spells CAISGSPGQQTTDTQYF. The CDR3 coding sequence is TGTGCCATCAGTGGGTCCCCGGGACAACAAACCACAGATACGCAGTATTTT.

The chain uses TRBV4-3 and TRBJ2-3, with TRBD1 as a possible D gene (5 bases). The CDR3 spans 16 residues. Trimming took off 4 bases at V and 4 bases at J, with 18 bases between the two ends. Per the germline V gene, CDR1 is LGHNA and CDR2 is YSLEER. The DNA for the CDR3 is TGCGCCAGCAGCCGGACACAGTTATCTCATGCAGATACGCAGTATTTT. Protein sequence: CASSRTQLSHADTQYF.

V and J are TRBV6-6 and TRBJ2-6, with TRBD2 matching over 7 bases. After removal of 8 bases from V and 0 bases from J, the junction contained 4 bases not matched to a gene. The CDR3 spans 15 residues. CDR1 and CDR2 from the germline V gene are MNHNY and SVGAGI (reference sequence). CDR3 coding DNA: TGTGCCAGCGGGGGGGACGGCTCTGGGGCCAACGTCCTGACTTTC. It encodes CASGGDGSGANVLTF.

This clone was detected once. The chain carries TRBV5-6 and TRBJ2-4, with D possibly matching TRBD1 (6 bases). V was cut by 7 bases and J by 0 bases, with 17 bases left in between. The length of the CDR3 is 16 residues. Per the germline V gene, CDR1 is SGHDT and CDR2 is YYEEEE. The CDR3 is CASGILEGGAKNIQYF. In DNA, the CDR3 is TGTGCCAGCGGGATACTGGAAGGGGGAGCCAAAAACATTCAGTACTTC. Full variable domain (outside the CDR3, taken from reference TRBV5-6 and TRBJ2-4): DAGVTQSPTHLIKTRGQQVTLRCSPKSGHDTVSWYQQALGQGPQFIFQYYEEEERQRGNFPDRFSGHQFPNYSSELNVNALLLGDSALYLCASGILEGGAKNIQYFGAGTRLSVL.

V gene TRBV18 combines with J gene TRBJ2-6; D is ambiguous. CDR1 is KGHSH and CDR2 is LQKENI in the germline V gene. Trimming removed 1 base from V and 1 base from J, with 11 bases in between. The CDR3 length is 17 residues. Here the CDR3 reads CASSPLPPSSGANVLTF. As DNA, the CDR3 is TGTGCCAGCTCACCACTTCCTCCGTCTTCTGGGGCCAACGTCCTGACTTTC.

This sequence joins TRBV9 and TRBJ2-7, with TRBD1 as a possible D gene (5 bases). From germline, CDR1 is SGDLS and CDR2 YYNGEE. V shed 2 bases and J shed 0 bases, with 12 bases lying between them. The CDR3 extends over 15 amino acids. The CDR3 DNA follows: TGTGCCAGCAGCGTCAGTGGGGCCGACTCCTACGAGCAGTACTTC. Protein: CASSVSGADSYEQYF.